This T cell receptor (beta chain) was sequenced in a study of shared clonotypes between healthy human individuals. Study conclusions and caveats: Clonotype sharing among donors was expected to depend on sequencing depth.

Turning to this clone: Its antigen is currently unknown.

Naive CD8 cells lacked CD45RO, underwent positive selection for CCR7 and left out terminally differentiated effector memory CD45RA+ cells. Researchers ran the assay at a deep level. Here immunoSEQ multiplex PCR was the method, and the copy in TCRdb shows in-frame clones only, minus some. In the table there are around 600,000 clones, approximately 95% of which are singletons. Germline assignment: CDR1 SGHNT and CDR2 YYREEE (reference sequence). V was pared by 4 bases and J by 2 bases, with 13 bases between. The CDR3 extends over 14 amino acids. The V gene is TRBV5-4, the J gene TRBJ2-7; perhaps TRBD1 as D (6 bases). Material for sequencing was naive CD8+ T cells sorted from blood. The sequence was collected from a woman in her thirties in good health. The CDR3 is CASSNDRSPYEQYF. DNA for the CDR3: TGTGCCAGCAGCAACGACAGGTCCCCCTACGAGCAGTACTTC.